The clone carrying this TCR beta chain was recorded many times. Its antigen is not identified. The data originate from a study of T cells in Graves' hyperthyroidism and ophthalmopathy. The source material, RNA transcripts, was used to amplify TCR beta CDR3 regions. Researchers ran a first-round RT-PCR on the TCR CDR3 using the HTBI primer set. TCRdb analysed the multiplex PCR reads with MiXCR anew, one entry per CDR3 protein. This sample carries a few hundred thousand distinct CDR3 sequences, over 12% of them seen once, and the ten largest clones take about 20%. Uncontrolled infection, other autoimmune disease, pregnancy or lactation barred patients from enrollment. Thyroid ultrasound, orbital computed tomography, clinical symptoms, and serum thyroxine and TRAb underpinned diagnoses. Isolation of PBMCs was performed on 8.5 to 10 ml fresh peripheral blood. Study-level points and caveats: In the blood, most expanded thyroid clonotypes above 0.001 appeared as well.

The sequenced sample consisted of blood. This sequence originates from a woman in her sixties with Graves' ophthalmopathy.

The CDR3 spells CASRPQGAAQYF. For the CDR3, the DNA is TGTGCCAGCAGACCTCAGGGGGCCGCGCAGTACTTC. V is TRBV28 and J is TRBJ2-7, with TRBD1 matching over 8 bases. This CDR3 is 12 amino acids long. The V segment lost 6 bases and the J segment 9 bases; nucleotides outside the gene matches: 7. The germline V gene has CDR1 MDHEN and CDR2 SYDVKM.